One and the same sample provided the 30 T cell receptor beta chains below, sequenced in a study of shared clonotypes between healthy human individuals. CD45RO negativity and positive selection for CCR7 defined naive CD8 cells, a population that excluded terminally differentiated effector memory CD45RA+ cells. Produced via immunoSEQ multiplex PCR; TCRdb's table is partial and in-frame only. The sample gives 1.5 million to 2.5 million clones, roughly 95% of which show up once; approximately 1.2% is in the top ten. Sequenced input: naive CD8+ T cells sorted from blood. These receptors came from a man between 18 and 29 years old in good health.

This clone showed up just once. The rearrangement uses TRBV4-1 and TRBJ2-4; 10 nucleotides align to TRBD1. There are 16 residues in the CDR3. V lost 0 bases and J lost 9; bases outside the gene matches: 8. Germline V gene sequence: CDR1 MGHRA, CDR2 YSYEKL. The CDR3 is CASSQDQGQGFSIQYF. The CDR3 DNA reads as TGCGCCAGCAGCCAAGATCAGGGACAGGGGTTTAGCATTCAGTACTTC.

This chain joins TRBV11-2 and TRBJ2-1; TRBD2 agrees at 9 bases. J lost 7 bases, V lost 1 base, and 8 bases had no gene match. CDR1 and CDR2 (germline): SGHAT, FQNNGV. CDR3 length: 16 amino acids. The CDR3 DNA sequence: TGTGCCAGCAGCTTAGTTCGGCGGGGGGGGCAAAATGAGCAGTTCTTC. Protein: CASSLVRRGGQNEQFF. The entire variable domain, with the rest obtained from reference TRBV11-2 and TRBJ2-1, is as follows: EAGVAQSPRYKIIEKRQSVAFWCNPISGHATLYWYQQILGQGPKLLIQFQNNGVVDDSQLPKDRFSAERLKGVDSTLKIQPAKLEDSAVYLCASSLVRRGGQNEQFFGPGTRLTVL.

This rearrangement joins TRBV7-2 to TRBJ1-2; 11 bases align to TRBD1. This CDR3 region has 17 residues. After removal of 4 bases from V and 2 bases from J, the junction contained 9 bases not matched to a gene. CDR1 SGHTA and CDR2 FQGNSA come from the germline V gene. CDR3 nucleotide sequence: TGTGCCAGCAGCTCTACCTGGGGACAGGGGGAAAACTATGGCTACACCTTC. Protein sequence: CASSSTWGQGENYGYTF. The whole variable domain, filled in from reference TRBV7-2 and TRBJ1-2, reads GAGVSQSPSNKVTEKGKDVELRCDPISGHTALYWYRQSLGQGLEFLIYFQGNSAPDKSGLPSDRFSAERTGGSVSTLTIQRTQQEDSAVYLCASSSTWGQGENYGYTFGSGTRLTVV.

The V and J genes are TRBV9 and TRBJ2-7, with unresolved D. Germline V lookup: CDR1 SGDLS, CDR2 YYNGEE. V was cut by 0 bases and J by 2 bases, with 15 bases left in between. CDR3 size: 16 residues. Here the CDR3 reads CASSVAPTTGTYEQYF. In DNA, the CDR3 is TGTGCCAGCAGCGTAGCCCCGACGACTGGAACCTACGAGCAGTACTTC. Complete variable domain (other parts from reference TRBV9 and TRBJ2-7): DSGVTQTPKHLITATGQRVTLRCSPRSGDLSVYWYQQSLDQGLQFLIQYYNGEERAKGNILERFSAQQFPDLHSELNLSSLELGDSALYFCASSVAPTTGTYEQYFGPGTRLTVT.

V usage is TRBV11-2 and J usage is TRBJ2-7; 11 bases are a match to TRBD2. Germline assignment: CDR1 SGHAT and CDR2 FQNNGV. CDR3 length: 14 amino acids. The ends lost 4 bases at V and 3 bases at J; junction bases unmatched: 2. The CDR3 is CASSSGTSGYEQYF. In DNA form, the CDR3 reads TGTGCCAGCAGCTCCGGGACTAGCGGCTACGAGCAGTACTTC.

V usage is TRBV4-1 and J usage is TRBJ1-6; 8 nucleotides line up with TRBD1. The CDR3 sequence is 19 residues long. Trimming removed 1 base from V and 8 bases from J; junction bases left unmatched: 16. Germline CDR1 and CDR2: MGHRA and YSYEKL. CDR3 residues: CASSQGPGDRGSFYSPLHF. CDR3 nucleotides: TGCGCCAGCAGCCAAGGTCCCGGCGACAGGGGATCCTTCTATTCACCCCTCCACTTT.

The chain combines TRBV27 with TRBJ2-7, with 8 positions matching TRBD1. Germline V gene sequence: CDR1 MNHEY, CDR2 SMNVEV (reference sequence). V lost 5 bases and J lost 0; bases outside the gene matches: 9. CDR3 length: 16 amino acids. The CDR3 loop reads CASSTGQGFSSYEQYF. CDR3 in DNA: TGTGCCAGCAGTACAGGACAGGGCTTCAGCTCCTACGAGCAGTACTTC.

This clone was detected only a few times. This chain connects TRBV5-1 to TRBJ1-2, with TRBD1 as a possible D gene (6 bases). In germline, CDR1 is SGHRS, CDR2 YFSETQ. This CDR3 comprises 15 residues. The germline V and J ends were trimmed by 0 bases and 4 bases, with 13 bases remaining between them. CDR3 sequence (DNA): TGCGCCAGCAGCTTGGTTGGGGGCATAAGCTATGGCTACACCTTC. Protein: CASSLVGGISYGYTF.

The chain combines TRBV15 with TRBJ2-3; 13 bases fit TRBD2. The CDR3 contains 19 residues. Germline trimming cut 1 base from V and 4 bases from J; bases unmatched to any gene: 11. From germline, CDR1 is LNHNV and CDR2 YYDKDF (reference sequence). CDR3 protein: CATSRVGTSGEEEADTQYF. The CDR3 bases are TGTGCCACCAGCAGAGTCGGGACTAGCGGGGAGGAGGAGGCAGATACGCAGTATTTT.

V is TRBV5-6 and J is TRBJ2-6; D is uncertain. The V gene's germline CDR1 is SGHDT and CDR2 YYEEEE. V was cut by 1 base and J by 0 bases, with 5 bases left in between. The CDR3 loop spans 15 amino acids. The CDR3 reads CASSLSLSGANVLTF. Written as DNA, the CDR3 is TGTGCCAGCAGCTTGTCGCTCTCTGGGGCCAACGTCCTGACTTTC.

The chain employs TRBV18 and TRBJ2-1, with TRBD1 identical over 7 bases. Losses at the gene ends were 11 bases for V and 3 bases for J; bases not matched to a gene: 10. Germline V lookup: CDR1 KGHSH, CDR2 LQKENI. This CDR3 contains 14 residues. CDR3 in amino acids: CAGSNRDSYNEQFF. The CDR3, as DNA: TGTGCCGGCAGCAACCGGGACAGCTACAATGAGCAGTTCTTC.

This chain links TRBV28 with TRBJ2-1; D is perhaps TRBD1 (6 bases). This CDR3 is built from 15 residues. Germline loops: CDR1 MDHEN, CDR2 SYDVKM. V was cut by 3 bases and J by 8 bases, with 17 bases left in between. CDR3 sequence reads: CASSFVGGGLDEQFF. In DNA, the CDR3 is TGTGCCAGCAGTTTTGTAGGGGGTGGTCTGGATGAGCAGTTCTTC.

The chain carries TRBV7-3 and TRBJ2-6; TRBD2 matches 7 bases. Germline V gives CDR1 SGHTA, CDR2 FQGTGA. Trimming removed 5 bases from V and 1 base from J; junction bases left unmatched: 5. This CDR3 spans 16 amino acids. The CDR3 here is CASSAGAGSGANVLTF. CDR3 DNA: TGTGCCAGCAGCGCGGGAGCGGGTTCTGGGGCCAACGTCCTGACTTTC.

About this clone: This CDR3 is also generated by other DNA sequences in the sample. The V and J genes are TRBV7-8 and TRBJ2-7; unclear D gene. CDR1 and CDR2 from the germline V gene are SGHVS and FQNEAQ. Trimming shortened V by 0 bases and J by 1 base, and 4 bases separated the two germline ends. The CDR3 contains 13 residues. The CDR3 nucleotides are TGTGCCAGCAGCTTAGCGGTATCCTACGAGCAGTACTTC. Amino acids: CASSLAVSYEQYF. The full variable domain, rest sourced from reference TRBV7-8 and TRBJ2-7, is GAGVSQSPRYKVAKRGQDVALRCDPISGHVSLFWYQQALGQGPEFLTYFQNEAQLDKSGLPSDRFFAERPEGSVSTLKIQRTQQEDSAVYLCASSLAVSYEQYFGPGTRLTVT.

The V and J genes are TRBV7-2 and TRBJ1-1, with D tentatively TRBD1 (5 bases). The V end was cut by 5 bases, the J end by 8 bases, with 15 bases between. The CDR3 spans 13 residues. Looked up from germline, CDR1 is SGHTA and CDR2 is FQGNSA. CDR3 bases: TGTGCCAGCAGCGCCCCGTGGGAGGGGGAAGCTTTCTTT. It translates to CASSAPWEGEAFF.

The genes are TRBV5-5 and TRBJ2-7; possible D gene TRBD1, 6 bases. The CDR3 is 15 residues long. The germline V gene encodes CDR1 SGHKS and CDR2 YYEKEE (reference sequence). Deletions cut 6 bases from V and 1 base from J, with 17 bases between. CDR3: CASTMGAGVSYEQYF. The CDR3 bases are TGTGCCAGCACCATGGGGGCAGGGGTGTCCTACGAGCAGTACTTC.

This clone was detected only a few times. The CDR3 bases are TGCGCCAGCAGTGAGAAGAGTCTCGACATTCAGTACTTC. This encodes CASSEKSLDIQYF. The chain combines TRBV10-2 with TRBJ2-4; D remains ambiguous. V dropped 2 bases and J dropped 8 bases, with 10 bases sitting between them. This CDR3 is 13 amino acids long. Germline V gene lookup returns CDR1 WSHSY and CDR2 SAAADI.

CDR3 protein: CASSFSPSRQGKNIQYF. DNA for the CDR3: TGTGCCAGCAGTTTTTCCCCTAGCCGACAGGGCAAAAACATTCAGTACTTC. The chain has TRBV28 and TRBJ2-4; the match to TRBD1 covers 7 bases. The CDR3 is 17 residues long. Trimming removed 3 bases from V and 3 bases from J; junction bases left unmatched: 11. The germline V gene has CDR1 MDHEN and CDR2 SYDVKM. The whole variable domain, remainder taken from reference TRBV28 and TRBJ2-4, is DVKVTQSSRYLVKRTGEKVFLECVQDMDHENMFWYRQDPGLGLRLIYFSYDVKMKEKGDIPEGYSVSREKKERFSLILESASTNQTSMYLCASSFSPSRQGKNIQYFGAGTRLSVL.

The chain couples TRBV7-9 to TRBJ2-7; possibly TRBD2 for D (7 bases). Trimming shortened V by 7 bases and J by 4 bases, and 20 bases separated the two germline ends. In germline, CDR1 is SEHNR, CDR2 FQNEAQ (reference sequence). The CDR3 runs 15 residues. In DNA, the CDR3 is TGTGCCAGCACCTCAGGGGAGGGCTCGGGGTACGAGCAGTACTTC. This encodes CASTSGEGSGYEQYF. Using reference TRBV7-9 and TRBJ2-7 for the parts outside the CDR3, the full variable domain is DTGVSQNPRHKITKRGQNVTFRCDPISEHNRLYWYRQTLGQGPEFLTYFQNEAQLEKSRLLSDRFSAERPKGSFSTLEIQRTEQGDSAMYLCASTSGEGSGYEQYFGPGTRLTVT.

V usage is TRBV25-1 and J usage is TRBJ2-7; D remains unclear. Germline V gives CDR1 MGHDK, CDR2 SYGVNS. The CDR3 sequence is 11 residues long. V gave up 3 bases and J gave up 5 bases, with 5 bases separating them. CDR3 bases: TGTGCCAGCAGTGACAACGACGAGCAGTACTTC. Encoded protein: CASSDNDEQYF.

The CDR3 sequence: CASRGHGTNYGYTF. DNA of the CDR3: TGTGCCAGCAGGGGGCACGGGACGAACTATGGCTACACCTTC. The chain combines TRBV28 with TRBJ1-2, with a weak D call TRBD1 (5 bases). Germline CDR1 reads MDHEN; CDR2 reads SYDVKM. The CDR3 covers 14 residues. V was trimmed by 6 bases and J by 2 bases, leaving 13 bases between them.

This chain joins TRBV9 and TRBJ1-1; weak D call: TRBD1 (6 bases). V shed 6 bases and J shed 5 bases, with 11 bases lying between them. The CDR3 has 12 residues. Germline V gene lookup returns CDR1 SGDLS and CDR2 YYNGEE. CDR3 coding DNA: TGTGCCAGCACGGGGGCAGGAACTGAAGCTTTCTTT. Translated: CASTGAGTEAFF.

The chain has TRBV27 and TRBJ2-1, with D hard to call. V was cut by 7 bases and J by 0 bases, with 7 bases left in between. This CDR3 contains 13 residues. From germline, CDR1 is MNHEY and CDR2 SMNVEV (reference sequence). CDR3 in amino acids: CASIGSSYNEQFF. In DNA form, the CDR3 reads TGTGCCAGCATAGGGTCCTCCTACAATGAGCAGTTCTTC.

V gene TRBV6-1 combines with J gene TRBJ2-5; the D gene is possibly TRBD2 (6 bases). Trimming took off 3 bases at V and 0 bases at J, with 17 bases between the two ends. The germline gives CDR1 MNHNS, CDR2 SASEGT. The CDR3 spans 17 residues. The CDR3 region is CASSDYGDLVYQETQYF. As DNA, the CDR3 is TGTGCCAGCAGTGACTATGGGGACTTAGTGTACCAAGAGACCCAGTACTTC.

A single count supports this clone. This specimen includes other DNA sequences encoding the same CDR3. V and J are TRBV7-9 and TRBJ1-5, with 8 nucleotides matching TRBD1. Germline values: CDR1 SEHNR, CDR2 FQNEAQ (reference sequence). This CDR3 has 14 amino acids. The V gene end was trimmed by 1 base and the J gene end by 4 bases; junction bases not matched to a gene: 0. The CDR3 loop is CASSLGTGNQPQHF. The CDR3 nucleotides are TGTGCCAGCAGCTTAGGGACAGGGAATCAGCCCCAGCATTTT.

The chain combines TRBV11-2 with TRBJ1-6; D is unclear. The CDR3 is 15 residues long. The ends were cut back, 1 base at V and 7 bases at J, with 11 bases in the middle. Per germline, CDR1 SGHAT and CDR2 FQNNGV. The CDR3 DNA is TGTGCCAGCAGCTTAGGGTCAATACTAAATTCACCCCTCCACTTT. It codes for CASSLGSILNSPLHF.

The chain carries TRBV15 and TRBJ2-7, with 8 bases aligning to TRBD1. Per germline, CDR1 LNHNV and CDR2 YYDKDF (reference sequence). The CDR3 is made up of 16 amino acids. The V gene end was trimmed by 1 base and the J gene end by 3 bases; junction bases not matched to a gene: 8. CDR3 nucleotides: TGTGCCACCAGCAGAGGTCACCCGGGACAGGACTACGAGCAGTACTTC. Translated: CATSRGHPGQDYEQYF.

V is TRBV7-8 and J is TRBJ2-3; possibly TRBD1 for D (7 bases). Deletions cut 2 bases from V and 0 bases from J, with 18 bases between. Per germline, CDR1 SGHVS and CDR2 FQNEAQ. The CDR3 has 18 residues. The CDR3 bases are TGTGCCAGCAGCTTATGGAGTCAGGGGGACTCCAGCACAGATACGCAGTATTTT. Translated, it gives CASSLWSQGDSSTDTQYF.

V gene TRBV5-6 combines with J gene TRBJ2-7; possible D gene TRBD1, 5 bases. The V and J ends lost 4 bases and 0 bases respectively, with 11 bases between them. CDR1 and CDR2 from the germline V gene are SGHDT and YYEEEE. The CDR3 covers 14 residues. CDR3 protein: CASSGGHYSYEQYF. CDR3 sequence (DNA): TGTGCCAGCAGCGGCGGACACTACTCCTACGAGCAGTACTTC.

The CDR3 reads CASSYGEGQFF. The CDR3 nucleotides read TGTGCCAGCAGTTACGGGGAGGGGCAGTTCTTC. This chain connects TRBV6-6 to TRBJ2-1; the match to TRBD2 covers 7 bases. Germline V gives CDR1 MNHNY, CDR2 SVGAGI (reference sequence). J was trimmed by 12 bases and V by 2 bases; bases with no gene match: 1. This CDR3 is 11 amino acids long.